Below, 20 T cell receptor beta chains from the same sample are listed, as sequenced in a study of blood T cell repertoires in COVID-19. Profiling relied on immunoSEQ multiplex PCR, and the TCRdb table lists in-frame clones only, not all of them. The sample contains 150,000 to 200,000 clones, roughly 80% of which appear only once. The material sequenced was peripheral blood. These receptors all come from a woman in her seventies with COVID-19, enrolled during active disease.

J is TRBJ1-4 and V is TRBV19; 7 bases map to TRBD1. CDR1 is LNHDA, CDR2 SQIVND, per germline (reference sequence). The trim removed 7 bases at V and 2 bases at J, leaving 13 bases unmatched. The CDR3 is 17 amino acids. In DNA form, the CDR3 reads TGTGCCAGTACTCTAAGGTCGAGGGGACAGACTAATGAAAAACTGTTTTTT. Amino acids: CASTLRSRGQTNEKLFF. Complete variable domain (other parts from reference TRBV19 and TRBJ1-4): DGGITQSPKYLFRKEGQNVTLSCEQNLNHDAMYWYRQDPGQGLRLIYYSQIVNDFQKGDIAEGYSVSREKKESFPLTVTSAQKNPTAFYLCASTLRSRGQTNEKLFFGSGTQLSVL.

The rearrangement links TRBV6-5 to TRBJ1-2; possible D gene TRBD1, 6 bases. The CDR3 consists of 15 residues. In germline, CDR1 is MNHEY, CDR2 SVGAGI. Trimming cost V 7 bases and J 2 bases, with 17 bases left between them. The CDR3 region is CASTMRGRGNYGYTF. The DNA for the CDR3 is TGTGCCAGCACCATGCGGGGGCGCGGGAACTATGGCTACACCTTC.

The J gene is TRBJ2-5, the V gene TRBV7-9; 7 bases fit TRBD1. The CDR3 is made up of 14 amino acids. Germline CDR1 SEHNR, CDR2 FQNEAQ (reference sequence). V was pared by 6 bases and J by 4 bases, with 8 bases of the junction left unmatched. CDR3 nucleotides: TGTGCCAGCAGTGGGGTAGGGGGCGCAGAGACCCAGTACTTC. It is translated as CASSGVGGAETQYF. The variable domain in full, completed from reference TRBV7-9 and TRBJ2-5, reads DTGVSQNPRHKITKRGQNVTFRCDPISEHNRLYWYRQTLGQGPEFLTYFQNEAQLEKSRLLSDRFSAERPKGSFSTLEIQRTEQGDSAMYLCASSGVGGAETQYFGPGTRLLVL.

The DNA for the CDR3 is TGTGCCAGCAGTTCCCGGTTCTGGATGACTAATGGCTACACCTTC. Its protein is CASSSRFWMTNGYTF. The chain is built from TRBV28 and TRBJ1-2; unclear D gene. Trimming pared 4 bases from V and 6 bases from J, leaving 18 bases between. The CDR3 extends over 15 amino acids. Germline CDR1 MDHEN, CDR2 SYDVKM.

This clone was recorded once. CDR3 amino acids: CASSLGRESQFF. For the CDR3, the DNA is TGTGCCAGCAGCTTGGGGCGGGAGTCTCAGTTCTTC. This rearrangement joins TRBV5-4 to TRBJ2-1, with 7 bases lining up with TRBD2. CDR1 and CDR2 (germline): SGHNT, YYREEE (reference sequence). The CDR3 consists of 12 residues. V gave up 0 bases and J gave up 13 bases; unmatched junction bases: 4.

This clone was detected only once. V gene TRBV18 combines with J gene TRBJ2-7, with D perhaps matching TRBD1 (6 bases). Trimming took 5 bases from V and 6 from J, leaving 14 bases between them. The germline V gene has CDR1 KGHSH and CDR2 LQKENI. The CDR3 loop spans 13 amino acids. Here the CDR3 DNA reads TGTGCCAGCTCATCAGCACAGGGAACCGAGCAGTACTTC. Protein product: CASSSAQGTEQYF.

This clone was counted a few times. The rearrangement joins TRBV6-5 to TRBJ2-7; weak D call: TRBD2 (6 bases). There are 16 residues in the CDR3. The germline V and J ends were trimmed by 2 bases and 2 bases, with 16 bases remaining between them. Per germline, CDR1 MNHEY and CDR2 SVGAGI. CDR3 sequence reads: CASSYTRSGAPYEQYF. Here the CDR3 DNA reads TGTGCCAGCAGTTACACTCGATCGGGAGCCCCCTACGAGCAGTACTTC.

The chain carries TRBV5-1 and TRBJ2-1; perhaps TRBD1 as D (6 bases). CDR3 length: 14 amino acids. V shed 4 bases and J shed 9 bases, with 17 bases lying between them. Germline V gene sequence: CDR1 SGHRS, CDR2 YFSETQ. The CDR3 region is CASSQTTGLGEQFF. In DNA, the CDR3 is TGCGCCAGCAGCCAAACGACAGGACTCGGTGAGCAGTTCTTC.

This clone was seen more than once but under ten times. The V gene is TRBV4-1, the J gene TRBJ1-6; D is unclear. Germline assignment: CDR1 MGHRA and CDR2 YSYEKL. The germline V and J ends were trimmed by 0 bases and 13 bases, with 19 bases remaining between them. The CDR3 sequence is 16 residues long. The CDR3 DNA is TGCGCCAGCAGCCAAGATTCGGCAGGTCTTTCGTTTCCCCTCCACTTT. Encoded protein: CASSQDSAGLSFPLHF.

The chain couples TRBV2 to TRBJ1-6, with D perhaps TRBD1 (5 bases). The V gene's germline CDR1 is SNHLY and CDR2 FYNNEI. The CDR3 runs to 16 residues. The ends were cut back, 0 bases at V and 7 bases at J, with 13 bases in the middle. The CDR3 bases are TGTGCCAGCAGTGAAGCGAAGGGAGGGGCCAATTCACCCCTCCACTTT. Translating it yields CASSEAKGGANSPLHF.

This chain uses TRBV12-3 or TRBV12-4 with TRBJ2-4; D unresolved. This CDR3 spans 11 amino acids. Trimming shortened V by 5 bases and J by 3 bases, and 2 bases separated the two germline ends. The CDR3 reads CASSLKNIQYF. DNA for the CDR3: TGTGCCAGCAGTCTCAAAAACATTCAGTACTTC.

V usage is TRBV7-2 and J usage is TRBJ1-1, with D uncertain. This CDR3 comprises 11 residues. Trimming took 3 bases from V and 5 from J, leaving 4 bases between them. The germline CDR1 and CDR2 sequences are SGHTA and FQGNSA. As DNA, the CDR3 is TGTGCCAGCAGCTTGCGAACTGAAGCTTTCTTT. Translated: CASSLRTEAFF.

This clone was counted once. The chain couples TRBV29-1 to TRBJ1-1; 11 positions match TRBD1. Looked up from germline, CDR1 is SQVTM and CDR2 is ANQGSEA. Losses at the gene ends were 5 bases for V and 5 bases for J; bases not matched to a gene: 7. The CDR3 is 14 residues long. The CDR3 here is CSVYRTGGATEAFF. For the CDR3, the DNA is TGCAGCGTTTATAGGACAGGGGGCGCGACTGAAGCTTTCTTT.

The CDR3 DNA sequence: TGTGCCAGCAGCTCCCAATCCCCACTAGCGGGAGGGCCGGGGTTCTTC. It specifies CASSSQSPLAGGPGFF. The V and J genes are TRBV7-2 and TRBJ2-1; 13 nucleotides match TRBD2. The germline V gene has CDR1 SGHTA and CDR2 FQGNSA. V lost 4 bases to trimming and J lost 15 bases; unmatched junction nucleotides: 15. The CDR3 sequence is 16 residues long.

The rearrangement links TRBV5-1 to TRBJ2-2, with a tentative D call TRBD1 (6 bases). CDR1 and CDR2 (germline): SGHRS, YFSETQ. There are 16 residues in the CDR3. The V gene lost 6 bases and the J gene lost 5 bases, with 20 bases spanning the gap. DNA of the CDR3: TGCGCCAGCACCATTGCGCCTACAGGGTCTACCGGGGAGCTGTTTTTT. This gives the protein CASTIAPTGSTGELFF.

This chain uses TRBV3-1 (or the pseudogene TRBV3-2) with TRBJ1-6; possible D gene TRBD1, 5 bases. Trimming cost V 0 bases and J 16 bases, with 19 bases left between them. The CDR3 loop spans 15 amino acids. CDR1 is LGHDT and CDR2 is YNNKEL in the germline V gene (reference sequence). As DNA, the CDR3 is TGTGCCAGCAGCCAAGATGCTGGAGGGGCCAGGTGGCTCCACTTT. Encoded protein: CASSQDAGGARWLHF.

A few counts support this clone. This chain links TRBV9 with TRBJ2-1; 10 positions match TRBD2. Unmatched junction bases numbered 4, after V lost 4 bases and J lost 0 bases. This CDR3 region has 16 residues. Germline CDR1 and CDR2: SGDLS and YYNGEE. The CDR3 nucleotides are TGTGCCAGCAGCCCGGGACTAGCGACCTCCTACAATGAGCAGTTCTTC. Encoded protein: CASSPGLATSYNEQFF. Filled out from reference TRBV9 and TRBJ2-1, the complete variable domain reads DSGVTQTPKHLITATGQRVTLRCSPRSGDLSVYWYQQSLDQGLQFLIQYYNGEERAKGNILERFSAQQFPDLHSELNLSSLELGDSALYFCASSPGLATSYNEQFFGPGTRLTVL.

The rearrangement joins TRBV19 to TRBJ2-2; unclear D gene. V dropped 3 bases and J dropped 2 bases, with 16 bases sitting between them. The CDR3 runs 17 residues. Germline CDR1 and CDR2: LNHDA and SQIVND (reference sequence). CDR3 residues: CASSILQPYTNTGELFF. The CDR3 DNA sequence: TGTGCCAGTAGTATCCTACAGCCATATACCAACACCGGGGAGCTGTTTTTT.

V gene TRBV7-3 combines with J gene TRBJ2-3; TRBD2 aligns across 11 bases. Trimming took 4 bases from V and 5 from J; bases not matched to a gene: 5. The CDR3 is 15 residues long. Germline V gene data show CDR1 as SGHTA and CDR2 as FQGTGA. This CDR3 reads CASSYSGRVLDTQYF. For the CDR3, the DNA is TGTGCCAGCAGCTATAGCGGGAGGGTATTAGATACGCAGTATTTT.

V is TRBV4-3 and J is TRBJ2-1, with 14 bases fitting TRBD2. Unmatched junction bases numbered 15, after V lost 4 bases and J lost 1 base. CDR1 LGHNA and CDR2 YSLEER come from the germline V gene. This CDR3 has 21 residues. The CDR3: CASSPRVVTSGRGGSYNEQFF. In DNA, the CDR3 is TGCGCCAGCAGCCCCCGCGTTGTGACTAGCGGGAGGGGTGGGTCCTACAATGAGCAGTTCTTC.